The T cell receptor beta chain described here comes from a study of T cell changes during pregnancy in multiple sclerosis. The data were produced by immunoSEQ multiplex PCR, yet TCRdb's version contains in-frame clones alone and is incomplete. The sample comprises fewer than 90,000 clones, around 94% of which are singletons, and 1.5% to 2% rests with the top ten. This CDR3 has 16 amino acids. CDR1 is MNHNY and CDR2 is SVGAGI in the germline V gene (reference sequence). V dropped 2 bases and J dropped 1 base, with 13 bases sitting between them. The TCR was taken from a female donor in good health, enrolled as a control in a pregnancy study. J is TRBJ2-3 and V is TRBV6-6, with D uncertain. This material consisted of peripheral blood, taken after pregnancy. The CDR3 DNA follows: TGTGCCAGCAGTTACATTGAGGCGGTCCGCACAGATACGCAGTATTTT. This gives the protein CASSYIEAVRTDTQYF.